The present entry profiles one T cell receptor (beta chain) with its context. Its matching antigen is unknown. The protocol was immunoSEQ multiplex PCR, while the TCRdb copy is restricted to in-frame clones and leaves out a portion. The repertoire holds approximately 210,000 clones, with just over 90% as singletons. The data were obtained in a study of T cell responses to AZD1222 COVID-19 vaccine. General study results and limits: Of the AZD1222 recipients, only 5 to 7 were seropositive at baseline. Clonal diversity was possibly underestimated, and the donors were mostly white British, with more females.

Germline loops: CDR1 SGHTA, CDR2 FQGTGA. The CDR3 totals 13 residues. V gave up 0 bases and J gave up 5 bases, with 6 bases separating them. V usage is TRBV7-3 and J usage is TRBJ2-3; unclear D gene. The sample in question was peripheral blood, obtained 28 days after the second AZD1222 dose. The sequence derives from an adult who received the AZD1222 COVID-19 vaccine. CDR3 region: CASSLTSGDTQYF. CDR3 DNA: TGTGCCAGCAGCTTAACCTCAGGAGATACGCAGTATTTT.